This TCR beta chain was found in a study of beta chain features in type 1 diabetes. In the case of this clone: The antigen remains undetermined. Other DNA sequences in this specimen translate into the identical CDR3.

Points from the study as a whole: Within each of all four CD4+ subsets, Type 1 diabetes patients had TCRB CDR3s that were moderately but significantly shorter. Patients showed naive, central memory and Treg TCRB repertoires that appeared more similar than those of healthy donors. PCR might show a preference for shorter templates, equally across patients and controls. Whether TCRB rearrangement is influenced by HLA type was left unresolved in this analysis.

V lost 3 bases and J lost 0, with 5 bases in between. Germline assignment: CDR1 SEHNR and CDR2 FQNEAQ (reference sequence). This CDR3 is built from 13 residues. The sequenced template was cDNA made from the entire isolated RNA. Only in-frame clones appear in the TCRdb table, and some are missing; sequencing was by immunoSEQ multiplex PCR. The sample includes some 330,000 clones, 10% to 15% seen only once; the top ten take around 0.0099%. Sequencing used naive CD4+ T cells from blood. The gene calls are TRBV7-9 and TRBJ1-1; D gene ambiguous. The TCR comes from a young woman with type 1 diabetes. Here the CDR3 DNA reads TGTGCCAGCAGCTTGGTAGTGAACACTGAAGCTTTCTTT. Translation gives CASSLVVNTEAFF.